This T cell receptor beta chain was recovered during a study of early T cells in non-severe SARS-CoV-2 infection. CDR1 and CDR2 (germline): WNHNN, SYGVQD (reference sequence). The germline V and J ends were trimmed by 4 bases and 5 bases, with 6 bases remaining between them. The CDR3 length is 11 residues. In TCRdb, the 5' RACE reads were re-called with MiXCR into one record per CDR3 protein. The sample contains tens of thousands of distinct CDR3 sequences, around 5.7% of which appear only once. Sequenced input: whole blood. The chain couples TRBV10-1 to TRBJ2-7; D gene unclear. The source of this sequence is an adult who was a healthcare worker with PCR-confirmed SARS-CoV-2 infection or an uninfected control (not recorded which). The CDR3 DNA is TGCGCCAGCAGTGCGTGGGACGAGCAGTACTTC. Its protein product is CASSAWDEQYF.